The next 12 T cell receptor beta chains were all read from a single sample in a study of T cell responses to AZD1222 COVID-19 vaccine. Clones were sequenced by immunoSEQ multiplex PCR, and TCRdb holds only the in-frame ones, with some missing. The sample has roughly 120,000 clones, around 89% seen once. The sequencing here drew on peripheral blood, taken 28 days after the second AZD1222 dose. These TCRs come from an adult who received the AZD1222 COVID-19 vaccine.

The rearrangement links TRBV29-1 to TRBJ2-7; D unresolved. The germline CDR1 and CDR2 sequences are SQVTM and ANQGSEA. The ends were cut back, 4 bases at V and 3 bases at J, with 10 bases in the middle. CDR3 length equals 12 residues. The chain's CDR3 is CSVAASFYEQYF. The CDR3 bases are TGCAGCGTTGCGGCCAGCTTCTACGAGCAGTACTTC.

The chain has TRBV6-5 and TRBJ1-1; tentatively, D is TRBD1 (5 bases). Germline V lookup: CDR1 MNHEY, CDR2 SVGAGI. CDR3 size: 14 residues. Trimming removed 6 bases from V and 7 bases from J, with 18 bases in between. The chain's CDR3 is CASRNDRGSGEAFF. DNA for the CDR3: TGTGCCAGCAGAAACGACAGAGGGTCGGGTGAAGCTTTCTTT.

The CDR3 DNA reads TGTGCCAGCAGTTTTCCTGGGAACACTGAAGCTTTCTTT. Amino acids: CASSFPGNTEAFF. The rearrangement joins TRBV28 to TRBJ1-1; D is uncertain. The CDR3 runs to 13 residues. Trimming left V 3 bases short and J 1 base short, with 6 bases between. The germline V gene encodes CDR1 MDHEN and CDR2 SYDVKM.

The CDR3 protein is CAYSEGAAYEQYF. In nucleotides, the CDR3 is TGTGCCTACTCTGAGGGGGCAGCCTACGAGCAGTACTTC. The rearrangement joins TRBV30 to TRBJ2-7, with TRBD1 matching over 7 bases. This CDR3 has 13 amino acids. After removal of 7 bases from V and 2 bases from J, the junction contained 8 bases not matched to a gene. Germline loops: CDR1 GTSNPN, CDR2 SVGIG (reference sequence).

The rearrangement links TRBV28 to TRBJ1-3; D gene unclear. Between the trimmed V and J ends, which lost 3 bases and 4 bases, there was a span of 22 bases. Germline CDR1 MDHEN, CDR2 SYDVKM. The CDR3 runs to 18 residues. The CDR3 protein is CASSFANYRTRSGNTIYF. DNA of the CDR3: TGTGCCAGCAGTTTCGCCAATTACAGAACTAGGTCCGGAAACACCATATATTTT.

The chain couples TRBV7-2 to TRBJ2-1; a possible D gene is TRBD2 (5 bases). Germline lookup yields CDR1 SGHTA and CDR2 FQGNSA. Trimming shortened V by 2 bases and J by 7 bases, and 21 bases separated the two germline ends. The CDR3 sequence is 17 residues long. DNA for the CDR3: TGTGCCAGCAGCTTATTCCTCGGTACGCCCCCGGGGAATGAGCAGTTCTTC. As protein: CASSLFLGTPPGNEQFF.

V is TRBV6-5 and J is TRBJ1-1, with unresolved D. V lost 6 bases, J lost 3 bases, and 5 bases lay in between. The length of the CDR3 is 11 residues. From germline, CDR1 is MNHEY and CDR2 SVGAGI. Here the CDR3 reads CASRIHTEAFF. The DNA for the CDR3 is TGTGCCAGCAGGATCCACACTGAAGCTTTCTTT.

This clone was observed a few times. The chain employs TRBV27 and TRBJ1-6, with D unclear. This CDR3 comprises 14 residues. The germline CDR1 and CDR2 sequences are MNHEY and SMNVEV (reference sequence). Trimming removed 1 base from V and 14 bases from J, with 15 bases in between. The CDR3 region is CASSLFPGIDSLHF. The CDR3 bases are TGTGCCAGCAGTTTATTCCCGGGCATAGATTCCCTCCACTTT.

This chain joins TRBV19 and TRBJ1-3; D is unresolved. The CDR3 runs to 17 residues. V lost 1 base and J 1 base, leaving 14 bases between the germline ends. CDR1 and CDR2 (germline): LNHDA, SQIVND (reference sequence). CDR3 in amino acids: CASSIVVSHRSGNTIYF. DNA for the CDR3: TGTGCCAGTAGTATAGTGGTCAGCCACCGATCTGGAAACACCATATATTTT.

The rearrangement joins TRBV9 to TRBJ1-1; D call uncertain. The CDR3 has 13 amino acids. Germline loops: CDR1 SGDLS, CDR2 YYNGEE. The V end lost 4 bases, the J end lost 3 bases, and 10 bases lay between the germline ends. The CDR3 reads CASSPRGDTEAFF. CDR3 coding DNA: TGTGCCAGCAGCCCACGCGGGGACACTGAAGCTTTCTTT.

The V call is TRBV5-6, the J call TRBJ2-7; 10 bases match TRBD2. Trimming cost V 2 bases and J 5 bases; bases outside gene matches: 4. The CDR3 is 14 residues long. Germline CDR1 is SGHDT and CDR2 is YYEEEE. For the CDR3, the DNA is TGTGCCAGCAGCTTAGCTAGCGGGAGTGACGAGCAGTACTTC. It specifies CASSLASGSDEQYF.

The rearrangement joins TRBV9 to TRBJ1-2; D is unclear. Germline lookup yields CDR1 SGDLS and CDR2 YYNGEE. The CDR3 spans 13 residues. The V gene lost 0 bases and the J gene lost 5 bases, with 8 bases spanning the gap. CDR3 region: CASSVVGTYGYTF. The CDR3 bases are TGTGCCAGCAGCGTAGTAGGAACTTATGGCTACACCTTC.